What follows are 8 T cell receptor beta chains derived from one specimen sequenced in a study of cytomegalovirus exposure and HLA in healthy donors. It was with 60 Vbeta and 13 Jbeta primers that the PCR ran. Generated by immunoSEQ multiplex PCR, the TCRdb table keeps only in-frame clones and is missing some. The sample yields about 160,000 clones, 60% to 85% seen once. The sequenced material came from PBMCs. These receptors all come from a woman aged 35 to 49 in good health and CMV-seronegative.

A few counts support this clone. This sequence joins TRBV5-1 and TRBJ1-2, with a weak D call TRBD1 (5 bases). This CDR3 comprises 13 residues. CDR1 and CDR2 from the germline V gene are SGHRS and YFSETQ. Trimming cost V 2 bases and J 6 bases, with 11 bases left between them. The CDR3 sequence: CASSFQQENGYTF. The DNA for the CDR3 is TGCGCCAGCAGCTTCCAACAGGAGAATGGCTACACCTTC.

This clone was counted only a few times. The chain employs TRBV4-1 and TRBJ2-4, with TRBD2 matching 12 bases. CDR1 and CDR2 from the germline V gene are MGHRA and YSYEKL. The CDR3 has 16 amino acids. V lost 2 bases to trimming and J lost 3 bases; unmatched junction nucleotides: 2. CDR3 region: CASSQTSGGLKNIQYF. For the CDR3, the DNA is TGCGCCAGCAGCCAAACTAGCGGGGGGCTCAAAAACATTCAGTACTTC.

A single count supports this clone. This chain connects TRBV7-3 to TRBJ2-7, with TRBD1 as a possible D gene (5 bases). Trimming stripped 1 base from V and 3 bases from J, with 7 bases between. Germline CDR1 reads SGHTA; CDR2 reads FQGTGA. The CDR3 length is 13 residues. CDR3 in amino acids: CASSLSQGYEQYF. CDR3 DNA sequence: TGTGCCAGCAGCTTAAGCCAGGGCTACGAGCAGTACTTC.

This chain joins TRBV6-5 and TRBJ2-5; the match to TRBD2 covers 9 bases. The ends lost 6 bases at V and 11 bases at J; junction bases unmatched: 10. This CDR3 spans 13 amino acids. The germline V gene has CDR1 MNHEY and CDR2 SVGAGI. This CDR3 is CASRLGLAMEQYF. The CDR3 nucleotides are TGTGCCAGCAGGTTGGGACTAGCAATGGAGCAGTACTTC.

The chain has TRBV5-1 and TRBJ1-1; perhaps TRBD1 as D (5 bases). Trimming cost V 6 bases and J 1 base, with 13 bases left between them. The CDR3 is made up of 14 amino acids. Germline lookup yields CDR1 SGHRS and CDR2 YFSETQ. This CDR3 is CASTWRDANTEAFF. The CDR3 DNA is TGCGCCAGCACCTGGAGGGACGCGAACACTGAAGCTTTCTTT.

The V call is TRBV5-4, the J call TRBJ1-2, with D perhaps matching TRBD1 (5 bases). V dropped 7 bases and J dropped 4 bases, with 14 bases sitting between them. CDR3 length: 13 residues. The V gene's germline CDR1 is SGHNT and CDR2 YYREEE (reference sequence). CDR3 in DNA: TGTGCCAGCTCGGGAGACGGGGGCTATGGCTACACCTTC. Protein sequence: CASSGDGGYGYTF.

J is TRBJ1-1 and V is TRBV27, with D uncertain. Germline V gives CDR1 MNHEY, CDR2 SMNVEV (reference sequence). This CDR3 region has 12 residues. V shed 8 bases and J shed 1 base, with 8 bases lying between them. The CDR3 spells CASFNRNTEAFF. CDR3 nucleotides: TGTGCCAGCTTTAACAGGAACACTGAAGCTTTCTTT.

This chain uses TRBV6-5 with TRBJ2-5, with D possibly being TRBD1 (6 bases). The germline V and J ends were trimmed by 6 bases and 7 bases, with 15 bases remaining between them. The CDR3 totals 13 residues. In germline, CDR1 is MNHEY, CDR2 SVGAGI. The CDR3 nucleotides are TGTGCCAGCAGGTTAAACAGGGATGGGACCCAGTACTTC. Translated: CASRLNRDGTQYF.